The 11 T cell receptor beta chains presented below share a single source sample, sequenced in a study of T cell repertoires in cytomegalovirus infection. TCRdb re-called the reads through MiXCR, storing one row per CDR3 protein. This table holds around 450,000 distinct CDR3 sequences, approximately 30% found once. The sequenced sample consisted of PBMCs. These TCRs come from a human donor in good health (CMV status not recorded). Some clones in this sample may be carry-over from other donors' samples.

This clonotype was counted ten times or more. The V and J genes are TRBV7-8 and TRBJ1-6; D is uncertain. Germline assignment: CDR1 SGHVS and CDR2 FQNEAQ. The CDR3 loop spans 15 amino acids. Trimming shortened V by 5 bases and J by 8 bases, and 16 bases separated the two germline ends. This CDR3 reads CASSPLLMPDSPLHF. CDR3 bases: TGTGCCAGCAGCCCGCTGCTTATGCCGGATTCACCCCTCCACTTT. The complete variable domain, with remaining parts taken from reference TRBV7-8 and TRBJ1-6, reads GAGVSQSPRYKVAKRGQDVALRCDPISGHVSLFWYQQALGQGPEFLTYFQNEAQLDKSGLPSDRFFAERPEGSVSTLKIQRTQQEDSAVYLCASSPLLMPDSPLHFGNGTRLTVT.

In its sample, this clonotype was seen a few times. The chain uses TRBV9 and TRBJ2-5, with TRBD2 as a possible D gene (6 bases). The CDR3 length is 15 residues. The V and J ends lost 0 bases and 5 bases respectively, with 14 bases between them. Germline values: CDR1 SGDLS, CDR2 YYNGEE. The CDR3 region is CASSVAGTGRETQYF. The CDR3, as DNA: TGTGCCAGCAGCGTAGCTGGGACTGGGAGGGAGACCCAGTACTTC.

About this clonotype itself: It may be a read error: a sequence one base away is much more abundant. The chain recombines TRBV7-2 with TRBJ1-5; weak D call: TRBD1 (5 bases). The CDR3 totals 16 residues. Germline V lookup: CDR1 SGHTA, CDR2 FQGNSA. Trimming took off 2 bases at V and 9 bases at J, with 20 bases between the two ends. As DNA, the CDR3 is TGTGCCAGCAGCTTACCCGACAGCCTATCCCTTGGGCCCCAGCATTTT. It encodes CASSLPDSLSLGPQHF.

This chain's CDR3 is CSVPVEGTEQYF. In DNA, the CDR3 is TGCAGCGTGCCCGTCGAGGGAACCGAGCAGTACTTC. The chain combines TRBV29-1 with TRBJ2-7, with D tentatively TRBD2 (5 bases). Germline CDR1 reads SQVTM; CDR2 reads ANQGSEA. Trimming pared 6 bases from V and 6 bases from J, leaving 15 bases between. This CDR3 is built from 12 residues.

Points on this clonotype: Being one base from a much bigger clone, this may be a read error. This chain connects TRBV7-2 to TRBJ2-7; TRBD1 might be the D (6 bases). Germline V gene data show CDR1 as SGHTA and CDR2 as FQGNSA. The CDR3 covers 14 residues. DNA of the CDR3: TGTGCCAGCAGCTCTTACAGGGATTCCTACCAGCAGTACTTC. It translates to CASSSYRDSYQQYF.

This clonotype came up a few times. V gene TRBV12-3 or TRBV12-4 combines with J gene TRBJ1-4; 7 nucleotides line up with TRBD1. CDR3 length: 15 amino acids. Germline trimming cut 4 bases from V and 8 bases from J; bases unmatched to any gene: 10. The CDR3 sequence: CASSSSGTVQEKLFF. In nucleotides, the CDR3 is TGTGCCAGCAGTTCTTCTGGGACAGTCCAAGAAAAACTGTTTTTT.

This clonotype was seen at least ten times. This chain uses TRBV7-3 with TRBJ2-5; D not resolved. There are 14 residues in the CDR3. From germline, CDR1 is SGHTA and CDR2 FQGTGA. Trimming took 4 bases from V and 0 from J, leaving 9 bases between them. The CDR3 reads CASSWEEYQETQYF. The CDR3 DNA is TGTGCCAGCAGCTGGGAAGAGTACCAAGAGACCCAGTACTTC. Looking up the rest from reference TRBV7-3 and TRBJ2-5 gives the full variable domain: GAGVSQTPSNKVTEKGKYVELRCDPISGHTALYWYRQSLGQGPEFLIYFQGTGAADDSGLPNDRFFAVRPEGSVSTLKIQRTERGDSAVYLCASSWEEYQETQYFGPGTRLLVL.

The chain is built from TRBV6-1 and TRBJ2-2; D is possibly TRBD2 (7 bases). The CDR3 has 14 residues. Between the trimmed V and J ends, which lost 7 bases and 6 bases, there was a span of 15 bases. Germline V lookup: CDR1 MNHNS, CDR2 SASEGT. The CDR3 DNA reads TGTGCCAGCAAGGGGGGGCCTTTGTCCGGGGAGCTGTTTTTT. Residues: CASKGGPLSGELFF.

The chain is built from TRBV5-5 and TRBJ2-7; TRBD2 matches 8 bases. Trimming cost V 1 base and J 0 bases; bases outside gene matches: 3. The CDR3 is 15 amino acids. The germline gives CDR1 SGHKS, CDR2 YYEKEE (reference sequence). CDR3 protein: CASSLSSGDSYEQYF. CDR3 coding DNA: TGTGCCAGCAGCTTGAGTAGCGGGGACTCCTACGAGCAGTACTTC.

This clonotype came up many times. This sequence joins TRBV12-3 or TRBV12-4 and TRBJ2-3; 14 nucleotides line up with TRBD2. This CDR3 region has 16 residues. Unmatched junction bases numbered 4, after V lost 6 bases and J lost 2 bases. DNA of the CDR3: TGTGCCAGCAGCCCGGGACTAGCGGGGGCCACAGATACGCAGTATTTT. Its translation: CASSPGLAGATDTQYF.

The CDR3 loop is CASSLTRGTSNYGYTF. CDR3 DNA sequence: TGCGCCAGCAGCTTGACTAGAGGGACTTCTAACTATGGCTACACCTTC. This chain joins TRBV5-1 and TRBJ1-2; maybe TRBD1 (5 bases). Germline V CDR1 and CDR2: SGHRS, YFSETQ. The CDR3 is made up of 16 amino acids. With 1 base removed from V and 0 bases from J, the gap between germline ends came to 13 bases.